The 16 T cell receptor beta chains below come from one sample, sequenced in a study of blood T cells in healthy people across ages. The authors ran a second PCR of about 6 to 12 cycles using a sample-barcoded 5' primer and a J-beta primer mix. TCRdb independently ran MiXCR on the 5' RACE reads; one entry per CDR3 protein. Of some 1,800,000 distinct CDR3 sequences in the sample, about two fifths are singletons; the top ten hold more than 20%. The sequencing sample was made of blood. The receptors come from a human donor in good health.

The CDR3 region is CASSLSQLNEQYF. The CDR3 DNA follows: TGTGCCAGCAGCTTATCACAGCTCAACGAGCAGTACTTC. The chain recombines TRBV7-9 with TRBJ2-7; D unclear. The CDR3 extends over 13 amino acids. Trimming took off 2 bases at V and 5 bases at J, with 10 bases between the two ends. Germline CDR1 reads SEHNR; CDR2 reads FQNEAQ (reference sequence).

This clonotype has only a few counts. The chain joins TRBV10-1 to TRBJ2-7; weak D call: TRBD1 (6 bases). CDR1 and CDR2 from the germline V gene are WNHNN and SYGVQD (reference sequence). The CDR3 extends over 14 amino acids. V was cut by 2 bases and J by 4 bases, with 12 bases left in between. The DNA of the CDR3 is TGCGCCAGCAGTGAGACAGGGTTTGGATACGAGCAGTACTTC. Translated, it gives CASSETGFGYEQYF.

This clonotype showed up just a few times. This chain joins TRBV7-2 and TRBJ1-2; D is uncertain. Trimming took off 2 bases at V and 7 bases at J, with 17 bases between the two ends. Germline CDR1 is SGHTA and CDR2 is FQGNSA. This CDR3 is 15 amino acids long. The CDR3 loop is CTSSLRSGDAGGYTF. CDR3 DNA sequence: TGTACCAGCAGCTTACGATCTGGGGATGCTGGTGGCTACACCTTC.

This clonotype was recorded a few times. This chain links TRBV4-3 with TRBJ2-1; 8 bases map to TRBD2. Germline V gives CDR1 LGHNA, CDR2 YSLEER. V lost 2 bases, J lost 10 bases, and 7 bases stayed unmatched. The CDR3 runs to 14 residues. This CDR3 is CASSQPGRAGEQFF. The CDR3 DNA reads as TGCGCCAGCAGCCAACCCGGGAGGGCAGGAGAGCAGTTCTTC.

The rearrangement uses TRBV29-1 and TRBJ2-3; no clear D. V was clipped by 7 bases and J by 6 bases, with 11 bases between them. CDR3 size: 11 residues. Germline V CDR1 and CDR2: SQVTM, ANQGSEA. As DNA, the CDR3 is TGCAGCGCTGGAAGTGCGGATACGCAGTATTTT. Its translation is CSAGSADTQYF.

Comment on this clonotype: This may come from a read error, since a much larger clone is one base off. The rearrangement uses TRBV7-2 and TRBJ2-7; D is unclear. The CDR3 is made up of 11 amino acids. Germline CDR1 is SGHTA and CDR2 is FQGNSA. Trimming took 2 bases from V and 9 from J, leaving 8 bases between them. The CDR3 nucleotides read TGTGCCAGCAGCTTATTTGGCGGGCAGTACTTC. Its translation: CASSLFGGQYF.

This clonotype appeared a few times. This chain uses TRBV10-3 with TRBJ1-2; D uncertain. This CDR3 is 12 amino acids long. The ends were cut back, 5 bases at V and 5 bases at J, with 9 bases in the middle. Germline values: CDR1 ENHRY, CDR2 SYGVKD. CDR3 residues: CAISSQLYGYTF. CDR3 DNA: TGTGCCATCAGTAGTCAGCTTTATGGCTACACCTTC.

The chain links TRBV7-2 to TRBJ1-5, with a tentative D call TRBD1 (6 bases). CDR1 and CDR2 from the germline V gene are SGHTA and FQGNSA. Between the trimmed V and J ends, which lost 0 bases and 5 bases, there was a span of 11 bases. The CDR3 has 15 residues. CDR3 loop: CASSLAGRGDQPQHF. The CDR3 bases are TGTGCCAGCAGCTTAGCGGGCAGGGGCGATCAGCCCCAGCATTTT.

The chain couples TRBV28 to TRBJ2-3; no clear D gene. CDR1 and CDR2 (germline): MDHEN, SYDVKM. This CDR3 is 12 amino acids long. The V end was cut by 8 bases, the J end by 11 bases, with 17 bases between. This CDR3 reads CASAVDQSKQYF. Written as DNA, the CDR3 is TGTGCCAGCGCCGTAGACCAAAGCAAGCAGTATTTT.

The genes are TRBV5-6 and TRBJ2-7, with a weak D call TRBD2 (5 bases). From germline, CDR1 is SGHDT and CDR2 YYEEEE. The V and J ends lost 4 bases and 4 bases respectively, with 18 bases between them. This CDR3 spans 15 amino acids. The CDR3 protein is CASSPLGSSGYEQYF. In DNA, the CDR3 is TGTGCCAGCAGCCCATTGGGATCATCGGGGTACGAGCAGTACTTC.

This chain joins TRBV20-1 and TRBJ2-3; 10 nucleotides match TRBD2. Germline loops: CDR1 DFQATT, CDR2 SNEGSKA (reference sequence). With 4 bases clipped from V and 0 bases from J, the junction kept 4 bases outside the gene matches. The CDR3 extends over 15 amino acids. CDR3 residues: CSATLAGGSTDTQYF. The CDR3 nucleotides read TGCAGTGCTACGTTAGCGGGGGGCAGCACAGATACGCAGTATTTT.

This clonotype was picked up a small number of times. This chain joins TRBV5-1 and TRBJ2-7; the match to TRBD1 covers 8 bases. J was trimmed by 3 bases and V by 7 bases; bases with no gene match: 9. The CDR3 has 14 residues. Germline V gene lookup returns CDR1 SGHRS and CDR2 YFSETQ. CDR3 region: CASSTPGGRYEQYF. CDR3 nucleotide sequence: TGCGCCAGCTCAACCCCAGGGGGCCGCTACGAGCAGTACTTC. Based on the CDR3 plus reference TRBV5-1 and TRBJ2-7, the full variable domain is KAGVTQTPRYLIKTRGQQVTLSCSPISGHRSVSWYQQTPGQGLQFLFEYFSETQRNKGNFPGRFSGRQFSNSRSEMNVSTLELGDSALYLCASSTPGGRYEQYFGPGTRLTVT.

This clonotype was picked up a small number of times. The chain is built from TRBV2 and TRBJ2-3; no reliable D call. This CDR3 contains 13 residues. With 3 bases removed from V and 9 bases from J, the gap between germline ends came to 13 bases. Germline CDR1 reads SNHLY; CDR2 reads FYNNEI. CDR3 sequence reads: CASSDFLSTTQYF. CDR3 sequence (DNA): TGTGCCAGCAGTGACTTTTTGAGTACGACGCAGTATTTT.

The chain employs TRBV5-1 and TRBJ1-1; D gene ambiguous. The CDR3 loop spans 14 amino acids. Trimming stripped 4 bases from V and 4 bases from J, with 14 bases between. Germline loops: CDR1 SGHRS, CDR2 YFSETQ. CDR3 sequence: CASSPSLGGTEAFF. In nucleotides, the CDR3 is TGCGCCAGCAGCCCAAGCCTCGGTGGCACTGAAGCTTTCTTT.

The rearrangement links TRBV12-3 or TRBV12-4 to TRBJ1-2; 7 bases are shared with TRBD1. J gave up 5 bases and V 2 bases, and 14 bases lay outside the gene matches. The CDR3 runs to 17 residues. The CDR3 loop is CASSLWGRQGVDYGYTF. CDR3 DNA: TGTGCCAGCAGTTTATGGGGTCGACAGGGAGTCGATTATGGCTACACCTTC.

V gene TRBV20-1 combines with J gene TRBJ1-1; D is unresolved. V was cut by 1 base and J by 11 bases, with 8 bases left in between. Germline values: CDR1 DFQATT, CDR2 SNEGSKA (reference sequence). This CDR3 has 10 residues. The CDR3 DNA sequence: TGCAGTGCTAGAGTCTTTGCGGCTTTCTTT. This gives the protein CSARVFAAFF.